This entry is about one TCR beta chain. Germline V gene lookup returns CDR1 SGHRS and CDR2 YFSETQ. This CDR3 has 17 residues. With 4 bases clipped from V and 5 bases from J, the junction kept 12 bases outside the gene matches. This sample was taken from a study of control samples from healthy donors and cancer patients. Using immunoSEQ multiplex PCR, the repertoire was profiled, and TCRdb retains in-frame clones only, with some absent. Of 90,000 to 100,000 clones in the sample, 79% were seen once. The sequence derives from a woman between 25 and 40 years old in good health. The V and J genes are TRBV5-1 and TRBJ1-1; TRBD1 agrees at 12 bases. The sample taken for sequencing was blood. DNA of the CDR3: TGCGCCAGCAGCGTCCAGGGGACAGGGGGCGTATGGACTGAAGCTTTCTTT. Its protein product is CASSVQGTGGVWTEAFF.